The rows below give T cell receptor beta chains drawn from one sample of a study of T cells in Graves' hyperthyroidism and ophthalmopathy. TCRdb re-called the multiplex PCR reads through MiXCR, storing one row per CDR3 protein. This table holds about 710,000 distinct CDR3 sequences, roughly 15% found once. Sequencing was performed on blood. These receptors all come from a young man with Graves' hyperthyroidism. CDR3s include the opening cysteine and the closing phenylalanine or tryptophan. The D gene is left open where the match is weak. The size of a clone is reported for some rows only, either as once, few or many, or as a class for expanded clones.

clone_size j_call d_call v_call cdr3_aa cdr3_nt
many TRBJ1-2 . TRBV3-1 CASSQDRGAGYGYTF TGTGCCAGCAGCCAAGATCGGGGGGCCGGCTATGGCTACACCTTC
once TRBJ1-4 TRBD1 TRBV10-2 CASSETGANEKLFF TGCGCCAGCAGTGAGACAGGGGCTAATGAAAAACTGTTTTTT
many TRBJ2-7 TRBD1 TRBV27 CASSPRQGSEQYF TGTGCCAGCAGTCCCAGACAGGGGTCCGAGCAGTACTTC
many TRBJ2-5 TRBD1 TRBV12-5 CASGPDRAETQYF TGTGCTAGTGGTCCAGACAGGGCAGAGACCCAGTACTTC
many TRBJ1-1 TRBD1 TRBV9 CASSVVCRTGGRTEAFF TGTGCCAGCAGCGTAGTTTGTAGGACAGGGGGAAGGACTGAAGCTTTCTTT
. TRBJ2-5 TRBD2 TRBV20-1 CSARHQTSGRDRETQYF TGCAGTGCTAGACACCAGACTAGCGGCCGCGATAGGGAGACCCAGTACTTC
many TRBJ1-1 . TRBV3-2 CASSQESPGTVMNTEAFF TGTGCCAGCAGCCAAGAATCACCAGGGACAGTTATGAACACTGAAGCTTTCTTT
. TRBJ2-3 . TRBV4-3 CASSQRESYTQYF TGCGCCAGCAGCCAGAGAGAGAGCTATACGCAGTATTTT
many TRBJ1-1 . TRBV3-1 CASSQLSTYTEAFF TGTGCCAGCAGCCAATTAAGCACGTACACTGAAGCTTTCTTT
many TRBJ2-7 TRBD2 TRBV30 CACRRTSGAYEQYF TGTGCCTGCCGAAGGACTAGCGGGGCATACGAGCAGTACTTC
few TRBJ2-3 . TRBV9 CASSVGGRALTDTQYF TGTGCCAGCAGCGTAGGAGGACGCGCTCTCACAGATACGCAGTATTTT